The rows below give T cell receptor beta chains drawn from one sample of a study of cytomegalovirus exposure and HLA in healthy donors. Profiling relied on immunoSEQ multiplex PCR, and the TCRdb table lists in-frame clones only, not all of them. The repertoire holds some 190,000 clones, about three quarters seen once, with roughly 1.5% in the top ten. Sequenced input: PBMCs. These receptors all stem from a man between 18 and 29 years old in good health and CMV-seronegative. Each CDR3 is given with its conserved first and last residue. Fields, in order: CDR3 length, D gene, J gene, V gene, clone size, CDR3 protein, CDR3 DNA. The D gene is left open where the match is weak. A row's size may be missing; if present it is once, few, many or a size class.

14,TRBD1,TRBJ2-5,TRBV5-1,.,CASSVGQGRETQYF,TGCGCCAGCAGCGTGGGACAGGGGCGGGAGACCCAGTACTTC
20,TRBD1,TRBJ2-5,TRBV10-3,.,CAISESLGQGASIRRETQYF,TGTGCCATCAGTGAGTCTCTCGGACAGGGGGCGAGTATACGAAGGGAGACCCAGTACTTC
16,TRBD1,TRBJ2-7,TRBV4-1,.,CASSHSAGTANLEQYF,TGCGCCAGCAGCCATTCGGCTGGGACAGCGAATCTCGAGCAGTACTTC
15,.,TRBJ2-7,TRBV30,.,CAWSGSGFSAYEQYF,TGTGCCTGGAGTGGGTCCGGGTTCTCCGCCTACGAGCAGTACTTC
15,.,TRBJ1-5,TRBV15,.,CATSRGAEGDQPQHF,TGTGCCACCAGCAGGGGTGCCGAGGGTGATCAGCCCCAGCATTTT
16,.,TRBJ2-5,TRBV27,.,CASSPGASEYQETQYF,TGTGCCAGCAGTCCTGGGGCGAGCGAGTACCAAGAGACCCAGTACTTC
15,.,TRBJ2-7,TRBV30,.,CAWSIRGSSYYEQYF,TGTGCCTGGAGTATTAGGGGGTCATCGTACTACGAGCAGTACTTC
18,TRBD2,TRBJ2-3,TRBV4-2,.,CASSQDPLGSGSADTQYF,TGTGCCAGCAGCCAAGATCCCCTAGGTAGCGGGAGTGCAGATACGCAGTATTTT
13,TRBD1,TRBJ1-1,TRBV6-1,once,CASREQGAGEAFF,TGTGCCAGCAGGGAACAGGGGGCCGGTGAAGCTTTCTTT
14,.,TRBJ2-3,TRBV30,.,CAWSVVRFTDTQYF,TGTGCCTGGAGTGTAGTCAGGTTCACAGATACGCAGTATTTT
15,.,TRBJ2-5,TRBV6-6,once,CASSYSADKQETQYF,TGTGCCAGCAGTTACTCCGCAGATAAACAAGAGACCCAGTACTTC
14,.,TRBJ2-1,TRBV7-9,.,CASSLVQASNEQFF,TGTGCCAGCAGCTTAGTCCAGGCCAGCAATGAGCAGTTCTTC
15,TRBD2,TRBJ2-5,TRBV6-1,.,CASSVGSGGGEAQYF,TGTGCCAGCAGTGTCGGTAGCGGGGGTGGAGAGGCCCAGTACTTC
14,TRBD1,TRBJ2-7,TRBV5-6,.,CASSLGDRSYEQYF,TGTGCCAGCAGCTTGGGGGACAGAAGCTACGAGCAGTACTTC
15,TRBD2,TRBJ2-1,TRBV9,.,CASSAPLAGSNEQFF,TGTGCCAGCAGCGCCCCATTAGCGGGGTCCAATGAGCAGTTCTTC
15,.,TRBJ2-1,TRBV6-4,.,CASSPDRGGVNEQFF,TGTGCCAGCAGTCCCGACAGGGGAGGGGTTAATGAGCAGTTCTTC
15,TRBD2,TRBJ2-1,TRBV7-9,once,CASSLRLAGSDEQFF,TGTGCCAGCAGCCTAAGACTAGCGGGGAGTGATGAGCAGTTCTTC
14,.,TRBJ2-1,TRBV4-3,.,CASSHHRDYNEQFF,TGCGCCAGCAGCCACCACCGGGATTACAATGAGCAGTTCTTC
15,.,TRBJ2-1,TRBV7-2,.,CASSLGLPVYNEQFF,TGTGCCAGCAGCTTAGGACTCCCCGTCTACAATGAGCAGTTCTTC
17,.,TRBJ2-7,TRBV4-3,.,CASSQVAYSPNYYEQYF,TGCGCCAGCAGCCAAGTTGCCTACTCTCCCAACTACTACGAGCAGTACTTC
17,TRBD2,TRBJ2-1,TRBV9,few,CASSVGLAGAYYNEQFF,TGTGCCAGCAGCGTAGGACTAGCGGGGGCCTACTACAATGAGCAGTTCTTC
16,TRBD1,TRBJ1-4,TRBV7-8,.,CASSFLYRGRNEKLFF,TGTGCCAGCAGCTTCCTTTACAGGGGGCGGAATGAAAAACTGTTTTTT
13,.,TRBJ2-5,TRBV7-9,.,CASDRGAQETQYF,TGTGCCAGCGACCGGGGGGCCCAAGAGACCCAGTACTTC
13,.,TRBJ1-2,TRBV4-3,few,CASSQDRNYGYTF,TGCGCCAGCAGCCAAGATCGGAACTATGGCTACACCTTC
15,TRBD2,TRBJ2-1,TRBV2,few,CASSSSGRAPSEQFF,TGTGCCAGCAGTTCTAGCGGGAGGGCCCCGAGTGAGCAGTTCTTC
14,.,TRBJ1-2,TRBV9,.,CASSPDTKNYGYTF,TGTGCCAGCAGTCCAGACACAAAGAACTATGGCTACACCTTC
15,TRBD2,TRBJ2-2,TRBV5-1,.,CASSLGTSGPGELFF,TGCGCCAGCAGCTTAGGGACTAGCGGGCCCGGGGAGCTGTTTTTT
15,TRBD1,TRBJ1-6,TRBV11-2,.,CASSSWTGSNSPLHF,TGTGCCAGCAGCTCCTGGACAGGGTCAAATTCACCCCTCCACTTT
18,TRBD1,TRBJ2-1,TRBV23-1,.,CASSQRAQRRQGDNEQFF,TGCGCCAGCAGTCAACGGGCTCAGAGGCGACAGGGGGACAATGAGCAGTTCTTC
15,TRBD1,TRBJ1-4,TRBV19,.,CASTDRAATNEKLFF,TGTGCCAGTACCGACAGGGCTGCAACTAATGAAAAACTGTTTTTT
15,TRBD1,TRBJ1-1,TRBV27,.,CASSLLGTGEVAAFF,TGTGCCAGCAGTTTATTAGGGACAGGGGAGGTCGCAGCTTTCTTT
17,TRBD2,TRBJ2-1,TRBV5-1,once,CASSLASGRLIGNEQFF,TGCGCCAGCAGCTTGGCTAGCGGGAGGTTAATCGGTAATGAGCAGTTCTTC
13,.,TRBJ2-5,TRBV4-3,.,CASSQVMRETQYF,TGCGCCAGCAGCCAAGTTATGCGAGAGACCCAGTACTTC
19,.,TRBJ2-7,TRBV21-1,.,CASSKMRLAGGPGISEQYF,TGTGCCAGCAGCAAAATGCGACTAGCGGGAGGGCCGGGGATCAGCGAGCAGTACTTC
13,.,TRBJ2-5,TRBV5-4,.,CASSFDIQETQYF,TGTGCCAGCAGCTTCGACATACAAGAGACCCAGTACTTC
16,TRBD1,TRBJ1-2,TRBV19,.,CASSSILLSGGYGYTF,TGTGCCAGTAGTTCAATCCTCCTTTCAGGGGGCTATGGCTACACCTTC
17,TRBD2,TRBJ2-3,TRBV7-9,.,CASSLGTSGRATDTQYF,TGTGCCAGCAGCCTCGGGACTAGCGGGAGGGCCACAGATACGCAGTATTTT
17,TRBD2,TRBJ2-1,TRBV4-3,.,CASSQEIAISGRTPRIF,TGCGCCAGCAGCCAAGAAATCGCAATAAGCGGGAGGACCCCACGAATCTTC
15,.,TRBJ2-7,TRBV6-5,.,CASSVFGGNTYEQYF,TGTGCCAGCAGTGTCTTTGGGGGGAATACCTACGAGCAGTACTTC
14,.,TRBJ2-6,TRBV2,once,CASSRAGGANVLTF,TGTGCCAGCTCCAGGGCAGGTGGGGCCAACGTCCTGACTTTC
15,TRBD1,TRBJ2-7,TRBV6-1,.,CASSIKGDSPYEQYF,TGTGCCAGCAGTATCAAGGGGGACAGCCCCTACGAGCAGTACTTC
14,TRBD1,TRBJ1-2,TRBV30,.,CAWSRQTGVFGYTF,TGTGCCTGGAGTCGGCAGACAGGGGTTTTTGGCTACACCTTC
12,.,TRBJ1-3,TRBV7-2,.,CASSLSRNTIYF,TGTGCCAGCAGCTTATCAAGAAACACCATATATTTT
17,.,TRBJ2-6,TRBV5-1,.,CASSLETAHSGANVLTF,TGCGCCAGCAGCTTGGAGACAGCCCACTCTGGGGCCAACGTCCTGACTTTC
18,.,TRBJ2-1,TRBV21-1,few,CASSNLPSGRAYGSEQFF,TGTGCCAGCAGCAACTTACCTAGCGGGAGGGCCTATGGCAGTGAGCAGTTCTTC
13,TRBD1,TRBJ2-7,TRBV6-5,.,CASSSGTVYEQYF,TGTGCCAGCAGTTCCGGGACAGTCTACGAGCAGTACTTC
16,.,TRBJ1-4,TRBV4-2,once,CASSQDRGIANEKLFF,TGTGCCAGCAGCCAAGATCGGGGGATAGCAAATGAAAAACTGTTTTTT
13,.,TRBJ1-1,TRBV7-9,.,CASSPPGNTEAFF,TGTGCCAGCAGCCCCCCGGGGAACACTGAAGCTTTCTTT